A single sample is the source of the 13 T cell receptor beta chains below, sequenced in a study of T cell responses to AZD1222 COVID-19 vaccine. Profiled with immunoSEQ multiplex PCR; TCRdb holds only in-frame clones, not every one. The repertoire holds about 100,000 clones, 80% to 90% seen once, with about 2.4% in the top ten. The sample consisted of peripheral blood, taken 28 days after the second AZD1222 dose. The receptor source for this set is an adult who received the AZD1222 COVID-19 vaccine.

V is TRBV19 and J is TRBJ1-1; the D is unclear. From germline, CDR1 is LNHDA and CDR2 SQIVND (reference sequence). With 6 bases removed from V and 3 bases from J, the gap between germline ends came to 11 bases. The CDR3 has 13 amino acids. CDR3 nucleotide sequence: TGTGCCAGTAGGGAAGACGGATACACTGAAGCTTTCTTT. Its protein is CASREDGYTEAFF.

The chain links TRBV6-5 to TRBJ2-5; TRBD1 is a possible D gene (6 bases). Between the trimmed V and J ends, which lost 0 bases and 7 bases, there was a span of 18 bases. CDR1 is MNHEY and CDR2 is SVGAGI in the germline V gene. CDR3 length equals 16 residues. The CDR3 DNA reads TGTGCCAGCAGTTACTCCCCGGGACACTCGGCGGGGACCCAGTACTTC. Protein: CASSYSPGHSAGTQYF.

V gene TRBV7-9 combines with J gene TRBJ1-1, with TRBD1 matching 12 bases. The CDR3 has 18 amino acids. Per germline, CDR1 SEHNR and CDR2 FQNEAQ (reference sequence). J gave up 1 base and V 5 bases, and 11 bases lay outside the gene matches. As DNA, the CDR3 is TGTGCCAGCAGCCCTCTCCTGGGACAGGGGGCCCAGAACACTGAAGCTTTCTTT. It codes for CASSPLLGQGAQNTEAFF.

This chain connects TRBV30 to TRBJ2-4, with unresolved D. Germline-derived CDR1 and CDR2 are GTSNPN and SVGIG (reference sequence). There are 12 residues in the CDR3. V was cut by 1 base and J by 6 bases, with 7 bases left in between. CDR3 sequence (DNA): TGTGCCTGGAGTGGACGGCCAAACATTCAGTACTTC. Translating gives CAWSGRPNIQYF.

The chain couples TRBV7-3 to TRBJ1-2; 8 bases agree with TRBD1. The V and J ends lost 5 bases and 1 base, in that order; junction bases with no gene match: 6. Germline CDR1 and CDR2: SGHTA and FQGTGA. This CDR3 region has 15 residues. The CDR3 sequence is CASSADRESNYGYTF. Here the CDR3 DNA reads TGTGCCAGCAGCGCGGACAGGGAGAGTAACTATGGCTACACCTTC.

V and J are TRBV5-8 and TRBJ2-7, with 7 nucleotides matching TRBD1. CDR1 and CDR2 (germline): SGHTS, YDEGEE. The CDR3 is made up of 15 amino acids. Losses at the gene ends were 4 bases for V and 0 bases for J; bases not matched to a gene: 7. CDR3 region: CASSTTGELSYEQYF. DNA for the CDR3: TGTGCCAGCAGCACCACAGGGGAACTCTCCTACGAGCAGTACTTC.

V and J are TRBV9 and TRBJ1-5; 8 bases are shared with TRBD1. The CDR3 has 14 amino acids. CDR1 and CDR2 (germline): SGDLS, YYNGEE. Trimming cost V 4 bases and J 6 bases; bases outside gene matches: 6. Written as DNA, the CDR3 is TGTGCCAGCAGCCTATCCGGGACAGGTCAGCCCCAGCATTTT. Its translation is CASSLSGTGQPQHF.

The J gene is TRBJ2-5, the V gene TRBV18; D gene uncertain. The CDR3 has 13 residues. Looked up from germline, CDR1 is KGHSH and CDR2 is LQKENI. V lost 3 bases to trimming and J lost 5 bases, with 10 bases between them. The CDR3, as DNA: TGTGCCAGCTCACCCCTGGATCAGGAGACCCAGTACTTC. Translating it yields CASSPLDQETQYF.

This chain joins TRBV18 and TRBJ1-6, with 8 bases identical to TRBD1. V lost 2 bases, J lost 0 bases, and 3 bases stayed unmatched. Per germline, CDR1 KGHSH and CDR2 LQKENI. CDR3 length: 17 amino acids. The CDR3 DNA reads as TGTGCCAGCTCACCAGGACAGGGAAGCTCCTATAATTCACCCCTCCACTTT. Its protein product is CASSPGQGSSYNSPLHF.

The chain combines TRBV7-9 with TRBJ1-1; D might be TRBD1 (6 bases). The CDR3 runs 15 residues. Germline V gene sequence: CDR1 SEHNR, CDR2 FQNEAQ (reference sequence). The V end lost 3 bases, the J end lost 0 bases, and 11 bases lay between the germline ends. The CDR3 loop is CASSFGQSMNTEAFF. The DNA of the CDR3 is TGTGCCAGCAGCTTTGGACAGTCCATGAACACTGAAGCTTTCTTT.

This clone was detected only once. The chain employs TRBV19 and TRBJ1-2; D is perhaps TRBD1 (6 bases). The length of the CDR3 is 15 residues. The germline gives CDR1 LNHDA, CDR2 SQIVND (reference sequence). Trimming took off 4 bases at V and 0 bases at J, with 12 bases between the two ends. The chain's CDR3 is CASSTNREANYGYTF. CDR3 bases: TGTGCCAGTAGTACGAACAGGGAAGCTAACTATGGCTACACCTTC.

The chain recombines TRBV27 with TRBJ2-1; D not resolved. The CDR3 length is 12 residues. Germline CDR1 is MNHEY and CDR2 is SMNVEV (reference sequence). V shed 2 bases and J shed 8 bases, with 7 bases lying between them. The CDR3 region has the DNA TGTGCCAGCAGTTTAAGTAGGGATGAGCAGTTCTTC. Protein product: CASSLSRDEQFF.

The V and J genes are TRBV10-2 and TRBJ2-1, with TRBD2 identical over 12 bases. Germline CDR1 is WSHSY and CDR2 is SAAADI. This CDR3 has 16 amino acids. Germline trimming cut 3 bases from V and 7 bases from J; bases unmatched to any gene: 7. The CDR3 sequence: CASSDATSGSLNEQFF. For the CDR3, the DNA is TGCGCCAGCAGTGACGCGACTAGCGGGAGCTTAAATGAGCAGTTCTTC.